Following are 5 T cell receptor beta chains from one sample sequenced in a study of T cells in Graves' hyperthyroidism and ophthalmopathy. TCR beta CDR3 region amplification was performed from RNA transcripts. Primed by the HTBI set, a first-round RT-PCR was run on the TCR CDR3. TCRdb used MiXCR to reprocess the multiplex PCR reads, holding one entry per CDR3 protein. The table includes 600,000 to 700,000 distinct CDR3 sequences, about 45% detected once. The sample comprised peripheral blood or thyroid tissue (not recorded which). The receptors shown here come from an adult man with Graves' disease, either hyperthyroidism or ophthalmopathy (not recorded which).

The chain joins TRBV10-3 to TRBJ2-7; 7 positions agree with TRBD1. Germline-derived CDR1 and CDR2 are ENHRY and SYGVKD. The CDR3 covers 13 residues. The junction had 6 bases not matched to a gene; V was cut back by 6 bases and J by 4 bases. CDR3 sequence reads: CAIRGTDPYEQYF. The CDR3 bases are TGTGCCATCAGGGGGACAGACCCATACGAGCAGTACTTC.

This clonotype appeared many times. J is TRBJ2-7 and V is TRBV13, with D possibly matching TRBD2 (5 bases). Germline V CDR1 and CDR2: PRHDT, FYEKMQ (reference sequence). The CDR3 spans 14 residues. Trimming stripped 2 bases from V and 5 bases from J, with 13 bases between. CDR3 in DNA: TGTGCCAGCAGCTTACAGAGGGTTAGCGACGAGCAGTACTTC. Encoded protein: CASSLQRVSDEQYF.

A few counts support this clonotype. This rearrangement joins TRBV20-1 to TRBJ1-1; perhaps TRBD1 as D (6 bases). The CDR3 loop spans 13 amino acids. The germline V and J ends were trimmed by 6 bases and 6 bases, with 17 bases remaining between them. Germline V lookup: CDR1 DFQATT, CDR2 SNEGSKA (reference sequence). CDR3 sequence (DNA): TGCAGTGCCGGTGACACAGGGAAGGCTGAAGCTTTCTTT. Its protein product is CSAGDTGKAEAFF.

This clonotype was recorded only once. This chain joins TRBV5-1 and TRBJ2-7; D is unresolved. The germline V gene encodes CDR1 SGHRS and CDR2 YFSETQ. Trimming stripped 0 bases from V and 3 bases from J, with 13 bases between. The CDR3 is 15 amino acids. CDR3 sequence (DNA): TGCGCCAGCAGCTTGGGGCTGGCGGAGATCTACGAGCAGTACTTC. Its translation: CASSLGLAEIYEQYF. The entire variable domain, with the rest obtained from reference TRBV5-1 and TRBJ2-7, is as follows: KAGVTQTPRYLIKTRGQQVTLSCSPISGHRSVSWYQQTPGQGLQFLFEYFSETQRNKGNFPGRFSGRQFSNSRSEMNVSTLELGDSALYLCASSLGLAEIYEQYFGPGTRLTVT.

This sequence joins TRBV20-1 and TRBJ2-5; perhaps D is TRBD1 or TRBD2 (7 bases each). From germline, CDR1 is DFQATT and CDR2 SNEGSKA (reference sequence). This CDR3 comprises 14 residues. Deletions cut 8 bases from V and 2 bases from J, with 18 bases between. The DNA for the CDR3 is TGCAGTTGGGGGGGGGGACAGCCACAAGAGACCCAGTACTTC. This codes for CSWGGGQPQETQYF.